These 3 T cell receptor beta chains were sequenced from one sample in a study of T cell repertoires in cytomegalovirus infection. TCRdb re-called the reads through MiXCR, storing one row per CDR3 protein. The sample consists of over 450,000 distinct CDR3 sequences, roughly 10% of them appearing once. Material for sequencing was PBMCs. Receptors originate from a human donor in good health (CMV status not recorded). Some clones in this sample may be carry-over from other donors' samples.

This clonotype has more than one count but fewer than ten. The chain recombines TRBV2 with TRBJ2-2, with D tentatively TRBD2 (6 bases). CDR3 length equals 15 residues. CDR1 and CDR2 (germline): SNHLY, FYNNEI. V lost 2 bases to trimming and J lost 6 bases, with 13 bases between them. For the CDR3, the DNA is TGTGCCAGCAGTGAATCCCGGCCGGGGGCCGGGGAGCTGTTTTTT. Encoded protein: CASSESRPGAGELFF.

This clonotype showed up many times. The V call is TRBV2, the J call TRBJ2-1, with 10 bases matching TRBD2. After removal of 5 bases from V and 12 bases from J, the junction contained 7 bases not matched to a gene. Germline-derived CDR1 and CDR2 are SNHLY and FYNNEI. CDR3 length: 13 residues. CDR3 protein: CASSLELAGGQFF. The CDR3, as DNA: TGTGCCAGCAGTCTCGAATTAGCGGGAGGGCAGTTCTTC.

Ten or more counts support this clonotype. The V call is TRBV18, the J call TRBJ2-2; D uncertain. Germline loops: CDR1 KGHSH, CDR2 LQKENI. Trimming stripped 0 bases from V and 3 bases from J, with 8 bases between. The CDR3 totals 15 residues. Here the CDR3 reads CASSPPSTYTGELFF. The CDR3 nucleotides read TGTGCCAGCTCACCACCGTCGACGTACACCGGGGAGCTGTTTTTT.